A single T cell receptor beta chain is shown here with its context. Profiled with immunoSEQ multiplex PCR; TCRdb holds only in-frame clones, not every one. In the table there are around 84,000 clones, roughly 88% of which are singletons. The data stem from a study of T cell responses to AZD1222 COVID-19 vaccine. The germline V and J ends were trimmed by 6 bases and 0 bases, with 11 bases remaining between them. CDR1 and CDR2 (germline): MNHEY, SVGAGI. The CDR3 extends over 15 amino acids. The sequencing used peripheral blood, collected on day 0 of AZD1222 vaccination. The rearrangement uses TRBV6-5 and TRBJ1-4; possible D gene TRBD1, 5 bases. This clonotype was obtained from an adult in good health. Here the CDR3 reads CASRVDRATNEKLFF. CDR3 sequence (DNA): TGTGCCAGCAGAGTCGACAGAGCAACTAATGAAAAACTGTTTTTT.